Listed below are T cell receptor beta chains from one sample, sequenced in a study of shared clonotypes between healthy human individuals. Sequencing was performed with immunoSEQ multiplex PCR; in TCRdb, only in-frame clones are kept and a portion is missing. The sample contains around 510,000 clones, roughly four fifths of which appear only once. Sequenced material: PBMCs. These receptors were collected from a woman in her thirties or forties in good health. Some clones in this sample may be carry-over from other donors' samples. CDR3s include the opening cysteine and the closing phenylalanine or tryptophan. The size of a clone is reported for some rows only, either as once, few or many, or as a class for expanded clones.

>TRBJ2-1|NA|TRBV4-2
CASSQDLAGGGNEQFF
>TRBJ2-1|NA|TRBV4-2
CASSQGPGLASYNEQFF
>TRBJ2-3|NA|TRBV4-2
CASSQAGGTQYF
>TRBJ1-6|NA|TRBV6-5
CASSRRASNSPLHF
>TRBJ2-2|NA|TRBV28
CASSPRVRDRGLSNTGELFF
>TRBJ1-1|NA|TRBV27
CASSLYRGGTEAFF
>TRBJ2-4|NA|TRBV18
CASSPPEAKNIQYF
>TRBJ2-1|NA|TRBV30
CAWSARGNEQFF
>TRBJ2-7|many|TRBV6-6
CASSYPPTGASYEQYF
>TRBJ2-1|NA|TRBV5-4
CASSLGRDYNEQFF
>TRBJ2-7|NA|TRBV14
CASSHADISYEQYF
>TRBJ2-1|once|TRBV7-2
CASSLNIPGQGFNEQFF
>TRBJ2-7|NA|TRBV28
CAAAGHGGVLRYF
>TRBJ2-3|NA|TRBV7-9
CASSQAAGSTDTQYF
>TRBJ2-5|NA|TRBV5-1
CASSPGASGREETQYF
>TRBJ2-7|NA|TRBV10-1
CASTRRTSSNSYEQYF
>TRBJ1-1|few|TRBV2
CASSELGKGRTMNTEAFF
>TRBJ1-1|NA|TRBV5-1
CASAGDFHTEAFF
>TRBJ2-1|many|TRBV5-1
CASSPRTGGTNEQFF
>TRBJ1-1|once|TRBV5-1
CASSLEVADEAFF
>TRBJ2-5|NA|TRBV5-1
CASSANIQETQYF
>TRBJ2-1|once|TRBV5-1
CASSPGTGNSYNEQFF
>TRBJ1-4|few|TRBV5-1
CASSSTGNLEKLFF
>TRBJ2-1|NA|TRBV9
CASSTMGQDYNEQFF
>TRBJ2-3|many|TRBV6-4
CASSAAGEAVDTQYF
>TRBJ2-2|NA|TRBV6-6
CVSRSGTDTGELLF
>TRBJ2-5|NA|TRBV5-1
CASSLAGPETQYF
>TRBJ2-5|once|TRBV9
CASSSARGKETQYF
>TRBJ2-1|NA|TRBV11-3
CASSRRGVGYNEQFF
>TRBJ2-1|once|TRBV20-1
CSASYRDEQFF
>TRBJ1-1|NA|TRBV18
CASLTDSGSTEAFF
>TRBJ2-7|NA|TRBV11-3
CASSPPDGTEGEQYF
>TRBJ2-7|NA|TRBV15
CATSMGGPYEQYF
>TRBJ1-4|NA|TRBV5-8
CASSRGQNEKLFF
>TRBJ2-7|once|TRBV10-2
CASSERENEQYF
>TRBJ2-1|many|TRBV6-1
CASSEPSQGYNEQFF
>TRBJ2-1|many|TRBV9
CASSVSGTRFDEQFF